This is a list of T cell receptor beta chains from one sample in a study of T cell changes during pregnancy in multiple sclerosis. Clones were read by immunoSEQ multiplex PCR, and TCRdb kept only the in-frame ones, dropping some. Of around 30,000 clones listed, roughly 87% are singletons. The sample consisted of CD8+ T cells from peripheral blood mononuclear cells, taken in the first trimester of pregnancy. All receptors come from a female donor with multiple sclerosis, enrolled in a pregnancy study. The CDR3 runs from the conserved cysteine through the conserved F or W. Each record gives: clone size, J gene, D gene, V gene, CDR3 DNA, CDR3 protein. D genes are given only for firm matches. Clone size, where shown, is once, few, many, or a class for clones that have expanded.

clone size: once; J gene: TRBJ2-1; D gene: TRBD2; V gene: TRBV4-2; CDR3 DNA: TGTGCCAGCAGCCAAGTACTAGCGGGATACAATGAGCAGTTCTTC; CDR3 protein: CASSQVLAGYNEQFF
clone size: -; J gene: TRBJ2-1; D gene: TRBD2; V gene: TRBV7-9; CDR3 DNA: TGTGCCAGCAGCTCGGCTAGCGGGACCCACAATGAGCAGTTCTTC; CDR3 protein: CASSSASGTHNEQFF
clone size: -; J gene: TRBJ2-7; D gene: -; V gene: TRBV4-2; CDR3 DNA: TGTGCCAGCAGCCAAGGTGACAGTGCGGCCTACGAGCAGTACTTC; CDR3 protein: CASSQGDSAAYEQYF
clone size: -; J gene: TRBJ2-7; D gene: -; V gene: TRBV13; CDR3 DNA: TGTGCCAGCAGCTTAGCGGGGACTGCCTACGAGCAGTACTTC; CDR3 protein: CASSLAGTAYEQYF
clone size: -; J gene: TRBJ1-2; D gene: -; V gene: TRBV6-5; CDR3 DNA: TGTGCCAGACCGAAACAGGGACCGTATGGCTACACCTTC; CDR3 protein: CARPKQGPYGYTF
clone size: -; J gene: TRBJ2-7; D gene: -; V gene: TRBV5-4; CDR3 DNA: TGTGCCAGCAGCCTGGGTCTAACCTACGAGCAGTACTTC; CDR3 protein: CASSLGLTYEQYF
clone size: -; J gene: TRBJ1-1; D gene: TRBD1; V gene: TRBV27; CDR3 DNA: TGTGCCAGCAGTCACCTCGGGACAGGGGACACTGAAGCTTTCTTT; CDR3 protein: CASSHLGTGDTEAFF
clone size: -; J gene: TRBJ2-5; D gene: -; V gene: TRBV5-6; CDR3 DNA: TGTGCCAGCAGCTTGGAGGACACCTGGTACCAAGAGACCCAGTACTTC; CDR3 protein: CASSLEDTWYQETQYF
clone size: -; J gene: TRBJ2-2; D gene: TRBD1; V gene: TRBV5-6; CDR3 DNA: TGTGCCAGCAGCTCGGACAGGGGGAGGAACACCGGGGAGCTGTTTTTT; CDR3 protein: CASSSDRGRNTGELFF
clone size: -; J gene: TRBJ1-1; D gene: -; V gene: TRBV4-1; CDR3 DNA: TGCGCCAGCAGCCAAGACGAACTTATGAACACTGAAGCTTTCTTT; CDR3 protein: CASSQDELMNTEAFF
clone size: -; J gene: TRBJ2-1; D gene: TRBD2; V gene: TRBV6-4; CDR3 DNA: TGTGCCAGCAGTGTACTAGCGGGGTCCTACAATGAGCAGTTCTTC; CDR3 protein: CASSVLAGSYNEQFF
clone size: -; J gene: TRBJ2-1; D gene: -; V gene: TRBV5-1; CDR3 DNA: TGCGCCAGCAGCTTGGATTCGGTGACTGGTTACAATGAGCAGTTCTTC; CDR3 protein: CASSLDSVTGYNEQFF
clone size: -; J gene: TRBJ2-1; D gene: -; V gene: TRBV19; CDR3 DNA: TGTGCCAGTAGTATTGGATCGGGAGTGGTTCATGAGCAGTTCTTC; CDR3 protein: CASSIGSGVVHEQFF
clone size: -; J gene: TRBJ2-1; D gene: -; V gene: TRBV14; CDR3 DNA: TGTGCCAGCAGCCAAGATCTGGCGGGATCCCCCTACAATGAGCAGTTCTTC; CDR3 protein: CASSQDLAGSPYNEQFF
clone size: -; J gene: TRBJ1-5; D gene: TRBD1; V gene: TRBV19; CDR3 DNA: TGTGCCCGGGGGGACAGGGTTAGGCAGCCCCAGCATTTT; CDR3 protein: CARGDRVRQPQHF
clone size: -; J gene: TRBJ2-3; D gene: TRBD2; V gene: TRBV13; CDR3 DNA: TGTGCCAGCAGCCCCGGGACTAGCGGGAACTCAGATACGCAGTATTTT; CDR3 protein: CASSPGTSGNSDTQYF
clone size: -; J gene: TRBJ2-1; D gene: -; V gene: TRBV6-5; CDR3 DNA: TGTGCCAGCAGTTACTATGGCAGACAGTACAATGAGCAGTTCTTC; CDR3 protein: CASSYYGRQYNEQFF